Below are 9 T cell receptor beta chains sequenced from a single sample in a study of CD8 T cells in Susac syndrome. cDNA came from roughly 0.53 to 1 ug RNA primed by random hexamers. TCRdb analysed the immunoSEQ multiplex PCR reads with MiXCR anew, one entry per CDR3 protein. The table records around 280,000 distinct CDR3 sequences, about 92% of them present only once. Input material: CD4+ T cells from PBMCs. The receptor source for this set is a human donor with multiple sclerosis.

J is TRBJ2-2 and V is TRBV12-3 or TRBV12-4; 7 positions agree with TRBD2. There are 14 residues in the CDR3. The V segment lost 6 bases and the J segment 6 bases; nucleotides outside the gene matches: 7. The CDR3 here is CASSRGTNAGELFF. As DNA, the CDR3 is TGTGCCAGCAGCCGCGGGACTAACGCCGGGGAGCTGTTTTTT.

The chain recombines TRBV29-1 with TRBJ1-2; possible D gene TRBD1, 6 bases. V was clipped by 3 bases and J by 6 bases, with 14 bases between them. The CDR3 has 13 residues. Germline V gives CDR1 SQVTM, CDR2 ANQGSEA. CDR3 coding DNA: TGCAGCGTTGAGCCACAGGGCATTCATGGCTACACCTTC. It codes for CSVEPQGIHGYTF.

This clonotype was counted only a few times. CDR3 loop: CASSLTGSSYEQYF. CDR3 bases: TGTGCCAGCAGCTTAACAGGGAGCTCCTACGAGCAGTACTTC. This chain links TRBV7-3 with TRBJ2-7; D possibly corresponds to TRBD2 (5 bases). The CDR3 runs to 14 residues. Germline V gives CDR1 SGHTA, CDR2 FQGTGA. The ends were cut back, 0 bases at V and 0 bases at J, with 6 bases in the middle.

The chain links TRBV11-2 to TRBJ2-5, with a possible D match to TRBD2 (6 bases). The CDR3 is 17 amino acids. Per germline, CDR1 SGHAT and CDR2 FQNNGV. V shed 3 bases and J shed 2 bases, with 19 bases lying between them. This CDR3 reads CASSLAPPEGRQETQYF. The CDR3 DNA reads TGTGCCAGCAGCTTGGCACCCCCGGAGGGTCGGCAAGAGACCCAGTACTTC.

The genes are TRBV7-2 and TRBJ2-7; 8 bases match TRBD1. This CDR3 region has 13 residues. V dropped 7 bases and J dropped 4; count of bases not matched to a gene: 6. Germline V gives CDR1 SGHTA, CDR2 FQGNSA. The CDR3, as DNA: TGTGCCAGCACGAGACAGGGGATGTACGAGCAGTACTTC. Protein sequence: CASTRQGMYEQYF. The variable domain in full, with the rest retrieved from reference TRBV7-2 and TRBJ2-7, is GAGVSQSPSNKVTEKGKDVELRCDPISGHTALYWYRQSLGQGLEFLIYFQGNSAPDKSGLPSDRFSAERTGGSVSTLTIQRTQQEDSAVYLCASTRQGMYEQYFGPGTRLTVT.

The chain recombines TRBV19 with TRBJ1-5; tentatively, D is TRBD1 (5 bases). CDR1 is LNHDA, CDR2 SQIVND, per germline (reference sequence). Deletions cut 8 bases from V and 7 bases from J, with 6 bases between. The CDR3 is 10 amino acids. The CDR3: CASGGQPQHF. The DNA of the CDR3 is TGTGCCAGTGGGGGGCAGCCCCAGCATTTT.

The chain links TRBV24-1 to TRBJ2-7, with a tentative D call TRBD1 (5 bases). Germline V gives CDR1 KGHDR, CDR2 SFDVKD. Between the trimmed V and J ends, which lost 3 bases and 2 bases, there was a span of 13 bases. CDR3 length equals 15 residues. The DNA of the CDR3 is TGTGCCACCAGTGATCCCCGGACAACGACCTACGAGCAGTACTTC. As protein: CATSDPRTTTYEQYF.

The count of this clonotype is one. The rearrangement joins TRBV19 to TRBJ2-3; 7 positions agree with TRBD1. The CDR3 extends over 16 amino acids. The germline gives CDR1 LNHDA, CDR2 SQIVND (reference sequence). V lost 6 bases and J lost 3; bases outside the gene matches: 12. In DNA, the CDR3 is TGTGCCAGTAGCACAACCGACAGGGTGGTAACAGATACGCAGTATTTT. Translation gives CASSTTDRVVTDTQYF.

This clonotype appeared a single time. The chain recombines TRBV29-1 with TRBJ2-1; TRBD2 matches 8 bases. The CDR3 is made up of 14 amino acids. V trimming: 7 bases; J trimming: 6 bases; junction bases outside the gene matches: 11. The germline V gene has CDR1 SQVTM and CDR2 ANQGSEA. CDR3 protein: CSGRLGGGPNEQFF. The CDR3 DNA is TGCAGCGGCCGATTGGGCGGGGGGCCCAATGAGCAGTTCTTC.